A selection of T cell receptor beta chains follows, all from one sample in a study of T cells in Graves' hyperthyroidism and ophthalmopathy. Each CDR3 protein gets one entry after TCRdb re-called the multiplex PCR reads with MiXCR. The data contain 400,000 to 450,000 distinct CDR3 sequences, roughly 14% of them seen just once; the ten biggest clones take up 13%. The sequencing sample was made of blood. Source of these receptors: a young man with Graves' ophthalmopathy. The CDR3 runs from the conserved cysteine through the conserved F or W. The order of the fields is CDR3 length, J gene, D gene, V gene, clone size, CDR3 DNA, CDR3 protein. D genes are given only for firm matches. The size entry is marked missing in some rows and otherwise reads once, few, many or a size class.

>13|TRBJ1-2|TRBD1|TRBV25-1|NA
TGTGCCAGCAGAGATACAGGGGACTATGGCTACACCTTC
CASRDTGDYGYTF
>11|TRBJ1-1|NA|TRBV19|many
TGTGCCAGTAAAAAAAACACTGAAGCTTTCTTT
CASKKNTEAFF
>12|TRBJ2-3|NA|TRBV12-3/TRBV12-4|many
TGTGCCAGCAGACTCAGGGCGGATACGCAGTATTTT
CASRLRADTQYF
>15|TRBJ2-4|NA|TRBV7-8|few
TGTGCCAGCAGCTTAGGTCCCTACTACAAAAACATTCAGTACTTC
CASSLGPYYKNIQYF
>14|TRBJ2-7|NA|TRBV6-1|many
TGTGCCAGCAGTTCTTGGACAGTAACCTACGAGCAGTACTTC
CASSSWTVTYEQYF
>16|TRBJ2-7|TRBD1|TRBV6-5|NA
TGTGCCAGCAGTTACGGAGAGCCGGGACAGGGCTACGAGCAGTACTTC
CASSYGEPGQGYEQYF
>15|TRBJ1-5|NA|TRBV18|many
TGTGCCAGCTCATTTGGAGGGGCCTTTGGGCAGCCCCAGCATTTT
CASSFGGAFGQPQHF
>14|TRBJ2-1|NA|TRBV10-3|NA
TGTGCCATCAGTGAGTCTGTTTTGTACAATGAGCAGTTCTTC
CAISESVLYNEQFF
>15|TRBJ1-2|NA|TRBV6-5|many
TGTGCCAGCAGTTACTCCGGACGGAGGCCTATTGGCTACACCTTC
CASSYSGRRPIGYTF
>12|TRBJ2-7|NA|TRBV18|many
TGTGCCAGCTCACCACGGACATACGAGCAGTACTTC
CASSPRTYEQYF
>15|TRBJ2-7|NA|TRBV20-1|NA
TGCAGTGCTAGGACGGGACAAAACTCTTTCAACGAGCAGTACTTC
CSARTGQNSFNEQYF
>13|TRBJ1-2|NA|TRBV11-3|NA
TGTGCCAGCAGCTTAGCGAGGAACTATGGCTACACCTTC
CASSLARNYGYTF
>14|TRBJ2-7|TRBD1|TRBV6-2/TRBV6-3|many
TGTGCCAGCAGTATCCCCCAGGGGGCCTACGAGCAGTACTTC
CASSIPQGAYEQYF
>13|TRBJ2-3|NA|TRBV25-1|NA
TGTGCCAGCAGATCCTTAGGAGCAGGGACGCAGTATTTT
CASRSLGAGTQYF
>17|TRBJ2-1|TRBD2|TRBV7-9|NA
TGTGCCAGCAGCACTAGGGCCGGACTAGCGGGTTTCAATGAGCAGTTCTTC
CASSTRAGLAGFNEQFF
>14|TRBJ2-7|TRBD2|TRBV20-1|many
TGCAGTGCTAGAGTTGCGGGGGACCCCTACGAGCAGTACTTC
CSARVAGDPYEQYF
>13|TRBJ2-7|TRBD1|TRBV2|many
TGTGCCAGCTCCGGGACAGGGGGCTTCTCATGGAACTTC
CASSGTGGFSWNF
>13|TRBJ2-5|NA|TRBV3-1|many
TGTGCCAGCAGCCAAGAAGCGTTTGAGACCCAGTACTTC
CASSQEAFETQYF
>16|TRBJ2-2|NA|TRBV7-2|NA
TGTGCCAGCAGCGGGGTCGGTACTAGCCCGAAAGGGGAGCTGTTTTTT
CASSGVGTSPKGELFF
>15|TRBJ1-2|TRBD1|TRBV7-8|few
TGTGCCAGCAGCCAAAGGGACAGTGGCAACTATGGCTACACCTTC
CASSQRDSGNYGYTF
>13|TRBJ2-1|TRBD2|TRBV5-4|many
TGTGCCAGCAGCTCTCCTGCGACTAGCGGTATTCTCTTC
CASSSPATSGILF
>16|TRBJ2-7|NA|TRBV12-3/TRBV12-4|many
TGTGCCAGCAGTTTTGGGTCGGGGATGGGGGCTTACGAGCAGTACTTC
CASSFGSGMGAYEQYF
>15|TRBJ1-5|TRBD1|TRBV12-3/TRBV12-4|many
TGTGCCAGCAGGAAATCTGACAGGGTTAATCAGCCCCAGCATTTT
CASRKSDRVNQPQHF
>15|TRBJ1-2|NA|TRBV4-1|NA
TGCGCCAGCAGCCAAGATCCGGCTCCGCTCTATGGCTACACCTTC
CASSQDPAPLYGYTF
>15|TRBJ2-3|NA|TRBV20-1|NA
TGCAGTGCTAGAGACTCAGGATTCACCACAGATACGCAGTATTTT
CSARDSGFTTDTQYF
>15|TRBJ2-1|TRBD1|TRBV6-1|few
TGTGCCAGCAGTCCCCGACAGGGCTCCTACAATGAGCAGTTCTTC
CASSPRQGSYNEQFF
>16|TRBJ1-5|NA|TRBV15|NA
TGTGCCACCAGCAGTGGCCTTACAGGGTACAATCAGCCCCAGCATTTT
CATSSGLTGYNQPQHF
>18|TRBJ2-3|TRBD2|TRBV24-1|many
TGTGCCACCAGTGATTTGCGCTGGCGGGGGGGTGAAACAGATACGCAGTATTTT
CATSDLRWRGGETDTQYF
>15|TRBJ1-6|NA|TRBV12-3/TRBV12-4|many
TGTGCCAGCAGGCCGTCTGGCGCCCGAAATTCACCCCTCCACTTT
CASRPSGARNSPLHF